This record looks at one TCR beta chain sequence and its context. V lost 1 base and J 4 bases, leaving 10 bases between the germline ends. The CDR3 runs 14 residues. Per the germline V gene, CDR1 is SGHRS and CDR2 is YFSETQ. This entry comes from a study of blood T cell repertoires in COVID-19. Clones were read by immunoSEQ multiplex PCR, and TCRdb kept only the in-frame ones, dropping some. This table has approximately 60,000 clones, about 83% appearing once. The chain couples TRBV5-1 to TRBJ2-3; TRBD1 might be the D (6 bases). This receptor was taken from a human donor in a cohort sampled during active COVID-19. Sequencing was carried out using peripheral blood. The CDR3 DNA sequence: TGCGCCAGCAGCTTGAGAGCAGGGGCAGATACGCAGTATTTT. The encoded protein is CASSLRAGADTQYF.